The T cell receptor (beta chain) under discussion was sequenced for a study of T cells after posttransplantation cyclophosphamide. Germline values: CDR1 SGHTA, CDR2 FQGNSA. This CDR3 is 13 amino acids long. A marrow graft followed busulfan-fludarabine conditioning, with cyclophosphamide on days +3 and +4. Study results and limitations: Skin or GI-infiltrating T cells shared few TRB sequences with blood.

On this clone: Its specificity is not known.

Assay used: immunoSEQ multiplex PCR; TCRdb lists only in-frame clones, some missing. Altogether roughly 7,200 clones were found in the sample, and no singletons occur. The rearrangement uses TRBV7-2 and TRBJ2-5, with a possible D match to TRBD1 (5 bases). The DNA end lines up better with TRBJ2-7; the J call may be wrong. This receptor was taken from a female patient aged 50-59 years who received an allogeneic stem cell transplant from an unrelated donor, was CMV-positive, and had acute GVHD only. Some T cells may be transferred from the graft donor. Specimen: PBMCs, collected after allogeneic stem cell transplant with posttransplant cyclophosphamide. For the CDR3, the DNA is TGTGCCAGCAGCTTCCAGGGCTCCTACGAGCAGTACTTC. Translated: CASSFQGSYEQYF.